A selection of T cell receptor beta chains follows, all from one sample in a study of metastatic and nonmetastatic thyroid tumors. TCRdb recomputed clones from the PCR reads via MiXCR. The sample holds 35,000 to 45,000 clones, less than 25% seen once. Sequenced material: blood. Receptors originate from a female donor with papillary thyroid cancer or a benign thyroid nodule (not recorded which). Some clones in this sample may be carry-over from other donors' samples. Both conserved end residues are part of each CDR3. Fields, in order: J gene, clone size, V gene, D gene, CDR3 length, CDR3 protein, CDR3 DNA. A D gene is named only where the DNA matches it firmly. Size tells how often a clone was seen (once, few, many) or the class of an expanded clone, and some rows leave it out.

>TRBJ1-1|many|TRBV5-1|NA|13
CAISWPGGTEAFF
TGCGCCATCTCATGGCCGGGGGGCACTGAAGCTTTCTTT
>TRBJ2-3|many|TRBV28|NA|15
CASSRRGSGTDTQYF
TGTGCCAGCAGTAGGAGGGGGTCTGGCACAGATACGCAGTATTTT
>TRBJ1-2|many|TRBV29-1|NA|9
CSVDSGYTF
TGCAGCGTTGACAGCGGCTACACCTTC
>TRBJ2-7|few|TRBV6-1|TRBD2|17
CASSEGVLAGGPYEQYF
TGTGCCAGCAGTGAAGGGGTCCTAGCGGGAGGGCCCTACGAGCAGTACTTC
>TRBJ1-5|few|TRBV6-1|NA|14
CASNRQGPNQPQHF
TGTGCCAGCAACAGACAAGGCCCTAATCAGCCCCAGCATTTT
>TRBJ1-1|medium-sized|TRBV6-5|NA|12
CASSYSTVEAFF
TGTGCCAGCAGTTACTCGACCGTGGAAGCTTTCTTT
>TRBJ2-3|NA|TRBV20-1|TRBD2|17
CSANSSGRAKSTDTQYF
TGCAGTGCCAACTCTAGCGGGAGGGCCAAAAGCACAGATACGCAGTATTTT
>TRBJ2-3|NA|TRBV5-4|TRBD2|15
CASSSGLASTDTQYF
TGTGCCAGCAGCTCGGGACTAGCTAGCACAGATACGCAGTATTTT
>TRBJ1-2|many|TRBV3-1|TRBD1|13
CASSDRGNYGYTF
TGTGCCAGCAGTGACAGGGGAAACTATGGCTACACCTTC
>TRBJ2-7|NA|TRBV3-1|NA|15
CASSPSVGGIGEQYF
TGTGCCAGCAGCCCCAGCGTGGGGGGCATAGGCGAGCAGTACTTC
>TRBJ1-4|medium-sized|TRBV13|NA|16
CASSARVSVANEKLFF
TGTGCCAGCAGCGCCCGAGTGTCGGTGGCTAATGAAAAACTGTTTTTT
>TRBJ1-5|NA|TRBV28|NA|15
CASSLVTQGNQPQHF
TGTGCCAGCAGTTTAGTCACGCAAGGCAATCAGCCCCAGCATTTT
>TRBJ1-1|NA|TRBV19|NA|15
CASGPVGGLDTEAFF
TGTGCCAGTGGACCAGTGGGGGGTCTGGACACTGAAGCTTTCTTT